The source of this T cell receptor beta chain is a study of cytomegalovirus exposure and HLA in healthy donors. Donors sampled were nominally healthy, though unrecorded immune exposures were likely. PCR involved 60 Vbeta and 13 Jbeta primers. Only in-frame clones appear in the TCRdb table, and some are missing; sequencing was by immunoSEQ multiplex PCR. The sample has about 200,000 clones; the top ten hold roughly 1.1%. Germline CDR1 and CDR2: SEHNR and FQNEAQ (reference sequence). The CDR3 is made up of 15 amino acids. The V segment lost 5 bases and the J segment 1 base; nucleotides outside the gene matches: 7.

The material sequenced was PBMCs. The chain couples TRBV7-9 to TRBJ1-2; 7 nucleotides agree with TRBD1. This sequence was found in a girl aged 2-15 years in good health and CMV-seropositive. CDR3 protein: CASSPTGQNNYGYTF. Here the CDR3 DNA reads TGTGCCAGCAGCCCCACGGGACAGAATAACTATGGCTACACCTTC.